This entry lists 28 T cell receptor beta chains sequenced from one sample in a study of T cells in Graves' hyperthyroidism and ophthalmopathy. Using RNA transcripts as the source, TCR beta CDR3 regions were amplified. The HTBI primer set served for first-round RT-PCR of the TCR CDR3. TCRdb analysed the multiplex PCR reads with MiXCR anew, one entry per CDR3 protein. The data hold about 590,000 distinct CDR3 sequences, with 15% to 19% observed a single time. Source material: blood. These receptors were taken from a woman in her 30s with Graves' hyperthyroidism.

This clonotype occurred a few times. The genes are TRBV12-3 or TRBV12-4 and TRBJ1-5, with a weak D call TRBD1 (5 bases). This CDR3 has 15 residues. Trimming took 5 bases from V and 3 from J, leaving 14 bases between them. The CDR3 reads CASSQRDSFNQPQHF. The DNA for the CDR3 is TGTGCCAGCAGTCAGAGAGACAGTTTCAATCAGCCCCAGCATTTT.

The CDR3 region is CASSLVKSTNEKLFF. The CDR3 nucleotides read TGTGCCAGCAGCTTAGTAAAGAGCACTAATGAAAAACTGTTTTTT. The rearrangement joins TRBV7-3 to TRBJ1-4; no firm D call. The germline V and J ends were trimmed by 2 bases and 2 bases, with 9 bases remaining between them. This CDR3 has 15 residues. Germline V gives CDR1 SGHTA, CDR2 FQGTGA.

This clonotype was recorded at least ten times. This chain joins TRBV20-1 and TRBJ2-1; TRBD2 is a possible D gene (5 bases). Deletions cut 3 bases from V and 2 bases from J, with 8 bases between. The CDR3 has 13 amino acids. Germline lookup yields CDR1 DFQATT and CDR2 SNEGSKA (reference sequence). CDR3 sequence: CSASGRAYNEQFF. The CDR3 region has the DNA TGCAGTGCTAGTGGGCGGGCCTACAATGAGCAGTTCTTC.

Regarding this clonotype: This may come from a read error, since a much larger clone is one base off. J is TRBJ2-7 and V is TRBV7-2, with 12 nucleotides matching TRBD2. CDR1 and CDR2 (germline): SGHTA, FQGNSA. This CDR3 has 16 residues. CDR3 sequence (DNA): TGTGCCAGCAGCCGGACTAGCGGGGTGGACTCCTACGAGCAGTGCTTC. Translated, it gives CASSRTSGVDSYEQCF.

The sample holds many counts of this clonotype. This chain's CDR3 is CSARDSTSSYNEQFF. For the CDR3, the DNA is TGCAGTGCTAGAGACTCGACGAGCTCCTACAATGAGCAGTTCTTC. The rearrangement links TRBV20-1 to TRBJ2-1; D is uncertain. The germline CDR1 and CDR2 sequences are DFQATT and SNEGSKA (reference sequence). The CDR3 runs 15 residues. Trimming left V 0 bases short and J 0 bases short, with 9 bases between.

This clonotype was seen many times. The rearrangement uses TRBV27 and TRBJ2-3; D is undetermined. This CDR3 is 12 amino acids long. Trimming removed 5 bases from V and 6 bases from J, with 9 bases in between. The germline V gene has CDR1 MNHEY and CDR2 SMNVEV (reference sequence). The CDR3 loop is CASSPNIDTQYF. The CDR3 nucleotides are TGTGCCAGCAGTCCGAATATCGATACGCAGTATTTT.

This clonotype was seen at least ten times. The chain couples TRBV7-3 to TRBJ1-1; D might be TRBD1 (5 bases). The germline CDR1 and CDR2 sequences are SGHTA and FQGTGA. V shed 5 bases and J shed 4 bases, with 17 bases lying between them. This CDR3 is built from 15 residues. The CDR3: CASSLEPGGGTEAFF. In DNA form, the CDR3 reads TGTGCCAGCAGCCTCGAGCCGGGGGGAGGCACTGAAGCTTTCTTT.

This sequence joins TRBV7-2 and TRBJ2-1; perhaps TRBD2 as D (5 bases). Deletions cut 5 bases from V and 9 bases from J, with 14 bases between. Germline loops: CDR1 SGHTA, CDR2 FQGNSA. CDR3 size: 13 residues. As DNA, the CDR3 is TGTGCCAGCAGCAAAATAGACTACCCTGAGCAGTTCTTC. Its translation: CASSKIDYPEQFF.

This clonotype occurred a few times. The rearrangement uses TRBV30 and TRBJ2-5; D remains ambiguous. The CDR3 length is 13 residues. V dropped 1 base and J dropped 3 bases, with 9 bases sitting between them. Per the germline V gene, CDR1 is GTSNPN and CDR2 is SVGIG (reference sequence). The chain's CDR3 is CAWSGSSEETQYF. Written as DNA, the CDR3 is TGTGCCTGGAGTGGGAGCTCCGAAGAGACCCAGTACTTC.

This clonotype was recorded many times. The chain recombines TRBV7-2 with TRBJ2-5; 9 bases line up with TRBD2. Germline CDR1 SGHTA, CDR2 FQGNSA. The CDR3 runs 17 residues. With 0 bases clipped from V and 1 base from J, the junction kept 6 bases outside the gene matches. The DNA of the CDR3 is TGTGCCAGCAGCTTAGCGGCCAGCGGGAGGTCCCAAGAGACCCAGTACTTC. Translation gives CASSLAASGRSQETQYF.

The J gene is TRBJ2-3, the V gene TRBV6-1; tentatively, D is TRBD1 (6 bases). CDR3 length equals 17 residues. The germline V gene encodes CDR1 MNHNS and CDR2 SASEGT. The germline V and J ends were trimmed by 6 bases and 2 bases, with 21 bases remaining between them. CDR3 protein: CASSPEGGMFITDTQYF. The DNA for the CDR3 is TGTGCCAGCAGCCCAGAAGGGGGAATGTTCATCACAGATACGCAGTATTTT.

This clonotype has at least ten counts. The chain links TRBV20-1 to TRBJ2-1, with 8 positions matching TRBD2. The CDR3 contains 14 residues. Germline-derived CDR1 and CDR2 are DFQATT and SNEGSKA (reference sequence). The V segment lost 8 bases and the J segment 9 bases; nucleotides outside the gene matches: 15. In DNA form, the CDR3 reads TGCAGTCCCGCAGGGCCAGCGGGAGCGGGTGAGCAGTTCTTC. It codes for CSPAGPAGAGEQFF.

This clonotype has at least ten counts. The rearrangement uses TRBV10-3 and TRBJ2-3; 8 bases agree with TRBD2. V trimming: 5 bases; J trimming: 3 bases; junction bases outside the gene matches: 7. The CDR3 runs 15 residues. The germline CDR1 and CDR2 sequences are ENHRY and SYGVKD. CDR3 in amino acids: CAISMGLDSTDTQYF. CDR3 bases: TGTGCCATCAGTATGGGACTAGATAGTACAGATACGCAGTATTTT.

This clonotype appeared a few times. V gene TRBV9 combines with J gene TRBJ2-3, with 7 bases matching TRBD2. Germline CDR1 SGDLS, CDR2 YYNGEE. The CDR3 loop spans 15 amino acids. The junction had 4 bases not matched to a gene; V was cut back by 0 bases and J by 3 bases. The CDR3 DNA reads TGTGCCAGCAGCGTAGTTCAGGGAGGGACAGATACGCAGTATTTT. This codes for CASSVVQGGTDTQYF.

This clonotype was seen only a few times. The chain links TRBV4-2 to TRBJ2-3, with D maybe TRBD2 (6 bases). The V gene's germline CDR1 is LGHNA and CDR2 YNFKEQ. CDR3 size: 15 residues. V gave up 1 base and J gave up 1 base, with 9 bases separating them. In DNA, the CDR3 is TGTGCCAGCAGCCAAGTTGCTAGCGGCACAGATACGCAGTATTTT. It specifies CASSQVASGTDTQYF.

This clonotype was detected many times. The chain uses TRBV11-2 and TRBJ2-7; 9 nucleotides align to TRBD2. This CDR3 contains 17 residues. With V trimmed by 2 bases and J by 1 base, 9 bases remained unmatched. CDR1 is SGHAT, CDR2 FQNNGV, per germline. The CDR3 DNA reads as TGTGCCAGCAGCTTACAAGGGTCTAGCGGGGATTCCTACGAGCAGTACTTC. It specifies CASSLQGSSGDSYEQYF.

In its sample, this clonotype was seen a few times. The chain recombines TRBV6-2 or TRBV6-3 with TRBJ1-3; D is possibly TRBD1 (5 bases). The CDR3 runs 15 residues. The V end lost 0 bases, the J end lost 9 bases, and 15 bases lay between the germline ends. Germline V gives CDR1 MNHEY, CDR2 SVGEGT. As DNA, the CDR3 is TGTGCCAGCAGTTACTCGGCGGCCGCGGGGGGCACCATATATTTT. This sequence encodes CASSYSAAAGGTIYF.

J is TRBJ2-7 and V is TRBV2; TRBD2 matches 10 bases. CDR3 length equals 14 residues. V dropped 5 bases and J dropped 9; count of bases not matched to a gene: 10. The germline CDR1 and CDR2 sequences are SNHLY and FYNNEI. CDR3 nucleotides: TGTGCCAGCAGTTCCCGTCTAGCGGGAGTAGCGCAGTACTTC. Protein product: CASSSRLAGVAQYF.

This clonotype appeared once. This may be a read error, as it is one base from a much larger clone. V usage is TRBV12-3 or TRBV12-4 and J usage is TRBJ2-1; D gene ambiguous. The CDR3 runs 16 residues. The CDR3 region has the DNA TGTGCCAGCAGTCCAACCCTCAGGAGCTCCTACAATGAGCAGCTCTTC. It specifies CASSPTLRSSYNEQLF.

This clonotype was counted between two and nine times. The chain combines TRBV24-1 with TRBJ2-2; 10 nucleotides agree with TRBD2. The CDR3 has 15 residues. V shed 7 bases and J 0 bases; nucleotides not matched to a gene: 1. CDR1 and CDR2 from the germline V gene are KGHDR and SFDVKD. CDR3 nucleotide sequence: TGTGCCACCAGAACTAGCGGGGCGAACACCGGGGAGCTGTTTTTT. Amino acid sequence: CATRTSGANTGELFF.

CDR3 sequence (DNA): TGCAGCGTTGAATTTGTGGGTCGGGGCGAAAAACTGTTTTTT. Protein product: CSVEFVGRGEKLFF. The chain uses TRBV29-1 and TRBJ1-4; maybe TRBD1 (5 bases). This CDR3 region has 14 residues. V dropped 2 bases and J dropped 8 bases, with 15 bases sitting between them. Germline V gene data show CDR1 as SQVTM and CDR2 as ANQGSEA.

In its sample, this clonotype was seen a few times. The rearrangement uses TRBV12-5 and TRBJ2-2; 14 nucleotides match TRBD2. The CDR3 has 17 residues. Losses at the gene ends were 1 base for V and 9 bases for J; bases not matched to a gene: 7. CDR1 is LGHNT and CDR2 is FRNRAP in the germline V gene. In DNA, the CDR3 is TGTGCTAGTGGTTTGGACCCGGGACTAGCGGGAGTTCGGGAGCTGTTTTTT. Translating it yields CASGLDPGLAGVRELFF.

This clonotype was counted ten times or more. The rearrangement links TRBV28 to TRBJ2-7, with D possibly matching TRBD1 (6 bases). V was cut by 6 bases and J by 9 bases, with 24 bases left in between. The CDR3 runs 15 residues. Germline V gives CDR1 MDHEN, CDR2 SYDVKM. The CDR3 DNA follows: TGTGCCAGCAGCCGACACGGGGACACCGATTTTTGGCAGTACTTC. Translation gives CASSRHGDTDFWQYF.

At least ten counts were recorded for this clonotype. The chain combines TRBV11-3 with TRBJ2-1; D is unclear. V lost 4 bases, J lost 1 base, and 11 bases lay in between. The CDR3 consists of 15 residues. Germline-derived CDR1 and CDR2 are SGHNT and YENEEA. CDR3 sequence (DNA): TGTGCCAGCAGCTCCCAGCCCGGATCCTACAATGAGCAGTTCTTC. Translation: CASSSQPGSYNEQFF.

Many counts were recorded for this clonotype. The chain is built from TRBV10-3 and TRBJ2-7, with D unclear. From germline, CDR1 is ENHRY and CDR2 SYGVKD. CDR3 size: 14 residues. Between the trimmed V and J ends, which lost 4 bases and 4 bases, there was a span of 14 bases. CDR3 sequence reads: CAISGQEESYEQYF. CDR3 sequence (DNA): TGTGCCATCAGTGGGCAGGAAGAGTCGTACGAGCAGTACTTC.

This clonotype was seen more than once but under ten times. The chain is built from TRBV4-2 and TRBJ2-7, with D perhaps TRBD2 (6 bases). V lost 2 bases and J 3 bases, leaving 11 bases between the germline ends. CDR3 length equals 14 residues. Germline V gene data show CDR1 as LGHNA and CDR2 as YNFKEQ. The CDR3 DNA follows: TGTGCCAGCAGCCAAACCCGGGGGAGCTACGAGCAGTACTTC. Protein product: CASSQTRGSYEQYF.

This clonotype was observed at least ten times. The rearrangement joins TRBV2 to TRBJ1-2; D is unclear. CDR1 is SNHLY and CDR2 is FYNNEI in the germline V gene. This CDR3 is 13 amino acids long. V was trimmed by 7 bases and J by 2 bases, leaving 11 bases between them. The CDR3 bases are TGTGCCAGCAAAGGAGGAGCGAACTATGGCTACACCTTC. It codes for CASKGGANYGYTF. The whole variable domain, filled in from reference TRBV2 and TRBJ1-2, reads EPEVTQTPSHQVTQMGQEVILRCVPISNHLYFYWYRQILGQKVEFLVSFYNNEISEKSEIFDDQFSVERPDGSNFTLKIRSTKLEDSAMYFCASKGGANYGYTFGSGTRLTVV.

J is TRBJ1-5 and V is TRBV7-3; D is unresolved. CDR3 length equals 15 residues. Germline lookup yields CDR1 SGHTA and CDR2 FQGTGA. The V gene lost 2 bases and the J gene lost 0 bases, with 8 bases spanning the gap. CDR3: CASSLVQSSNQPQHF. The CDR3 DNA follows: TGTGCCAGCAGCTTAGTACAGAGTAGCAATCAGCCCCAGCATTTT.